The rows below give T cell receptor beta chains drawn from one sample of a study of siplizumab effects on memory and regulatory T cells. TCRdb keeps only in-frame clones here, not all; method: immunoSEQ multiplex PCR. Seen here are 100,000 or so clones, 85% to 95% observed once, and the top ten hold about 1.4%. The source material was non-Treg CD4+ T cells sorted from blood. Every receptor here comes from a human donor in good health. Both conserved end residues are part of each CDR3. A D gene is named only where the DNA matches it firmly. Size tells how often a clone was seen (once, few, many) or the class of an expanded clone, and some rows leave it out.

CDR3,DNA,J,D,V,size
CASSLALAGPYNEQFF,TGTGCCAGCAGCTTAGCCCTAGCAGGCCCCTACAATGAGCAGTTCTTC,TRBJ2-1,NA,TRBV7-2,NA
CASNRAGGLETQYF,TGTGCTAGTAACAGGGCAGGGGGCCTTGAGACCCAGTACTTC,TRBJ2-5,TRBD1,TRBV12-5,once
CASSPLRGTEGNTIYF,TGTGCCAGCTCACCACTACGCGGGACAGAAGGAAACACCATATATTTT,TRBJ1-3,TRBD1,TRBV18,NA
CASSPGLAGVSAYNEQFF,TGTGCCAGCAGCCCCGGACTAGCGGGAGTCTCTGCCTACAATGAGCAGTTCTTC,TRBJ2-1,TRBD2,TRBV11-1,NA
CATHEGYTQYF,TGTGCCACCCATGAGGGATACACGCAGTATTTT,TRBJ2-3,NA,TRBV6-6,NA
CASRRDGQSTIYF,TGTGCCAGCAGGAGGGACGGACAAAGCACCATATATTTT,TRBJ1-3,NA,TRBV6-6,NA
CASSSRKGADRYQETQYF,TGTGCCAGCAGCTCCAGGAAGGGCGCCGACAGATACCAAGAGACCCAGTACTTC,TRBJ2-5,NA,TRBV5-4,few
CASSITVNTEAFF,TGTGCCAGTAGTATTACGGTGAACACTGAAGCTTTCTTT,TRBJ1-1,NA,TRBV19,NA
CASSPSGTTSYNEQFF,TGTGCCAGCAGTCCGTCCGGGACTACCTCATACAATGAGCAGTTCTTC,TRBJ2-1,TRBD2,TRBV27,once
CASREGAKSNQPQHF,TGCGCCAGCAGGGAAGGGGCGAAATCGAATCAGCCCCAGCATTTT,TRBJ1-5,NA,TRBV10-2,NA